The 25 T cell receptor beta chains reported below all come from one sample, sequenced in a study of T cells after yellow fever vaccination. From the 5' RACE reads, TCRdb called clonotypes with MiXCR, one entry per CDR3 protein. The table includes a few hundred thousand distinct CDR3 sequences, 6.8% detected once. This sample comprised PBMCs, obtained roughly seven weeks after the first yellow fever vaccination. These TCRs come from a man younger than 30 who received the YFV17D yellow fever vaccine.

The chain is built from TRBV6-2 or TRBV6-3 and TRBJ2-7; D may be TRBD1 or TRBD2 (5 bases each). The germline V and J ends were trimmed by 4 bases and 6 bases, with 7 bases remaining between them. Germline loops: CDR1 MNHEY, CDR2 SVGEGT. The CDR3 contains 11 residues. CDR3 DNA sequence: TGTGCCAGCAGTTTTGGGGGCGAGCAGTACTTC. This sequence encodes CASSFGGEQYF.

The CDR3 DNA reads as TGTGCCAGCAGCTTAATTTCCATGGGGGGTGAGCAGTTCTTC. As protein: CASSLISMGGEQFF. The genes are TRBV7-3 and TRBJ2-1, with a weak D call TRBD2 (6 bases). Germline CDR1 SGHTA, CDR2 FQGTGA. This CDR3 region has 14 residues. Trimming took 1 base from V and 9 from J, leaving 13 bases between them.

This clonotype came up a few times. The chain links TRBV27 to TRBJ2-7; 8 positions agree with TRBD1. CDR3 length equals 15 residues. Germline-derived CDR1 and CDR2 are MNHEY and SMNVEV (reference sequence). V was clipped by 3 bases and J by 2 bases; unmatched bases: 6. CDR3 nucleotide sequence: TGTGCCAGCAGTTTGGCGTGGACAGGGCCCTACGAGCAGTACTTC. Encoded protein: CASSLAWTGPYEQYF.

V usage is TRBV5-6 and J usage is TRBJ2-3; TRBD2 agrees at 9 bases. Germline CDR1 is SGHDT and CDR2 is YYEEEE. The CDR3 loop spans 18 amino acids. J was trimmed by 7 bases and V by 2 bases; bases with no gene match: 17. In nucleotides, the CDR3 is TGTGCCAGCAGCTTAAGAAGGAGACTGGAGCGGGGGGCCAATACGCAGTATTTT. It yields the protein CASSLRRRLERGANTQYF.

The chain is built from TRBV5-1 and TRBJ1-1, with a possible D match to TRBD1 (5 bases). V was cut by 6 bases and J by 7 bases, with 10 bases left in between. The CDR3 sequence is 11 residues long. CDR1 is SGHRS, CDR2 YFSETQ, per germline. The CDR3 protein is CASTTGDEAFF. The DNA for the CDR3 is TGCGCCAGCACTACAGGCGATGAAGCTTTCTTT.

The chain employs TRBV5-5 and TRBJ1-1; D possibly corresponds to TRBD1 (6 bases). CDR1 and CDR2 from the germline V gene are SGHKS and YYEKEE (reference sequence). There are 15 residues in the CDR3. V lost 1 base and J lost 5, with 15 bases in between. This chain's CDR3 is CASSLPAGGRTEAFF. The CDR3 nucleotides read TGTGCCAGCAGCTTGCCGGCCGGGGGGCGGACTGAAGCTTTCTTT.

A few counts support this clonotype. The J gene is TRBJ2-1, the V gene TRBV7-8; TRBD1 is a possible D gene (6 bases). The CDR3 runs 14 residues. The V gene's germline CDR1 is SGHVS and CDR2 FQNEAQ. V was shortened by 7 bases and J by 2 bases, with 12 bases between the two germline ends. CDR3 sequence reads: CASTPGAPYNEQFF. For the CDR3, the DNA is TGTGCCAGCACCCCAGGGGCTCCCTACAATGAGCAGTTCTTC.

The genes are TRBV20-1 and TRBJ1-3; unclear D gene. The CDR3 length is 12 residues. The ends were cut back, 1 base at V and 4 bases at J, with 5 bases in the middle. CDR1 is DFQATT and CDR2 is SNEGSKA in the germline V gene (reference sequence). The CDR3 DNA is TGCAGTGCTAGAGGCCCCGGAAACACCATATATTTT. Its protein product is CSARGPGNTIYF.

This clonotype was observed a few times. The gene calls are TRBV4-2 and TRBJ2-2; the D is unclear. The CDR3 is made up of 13 amino acids. Per germline, CDR1 LGHNA and CDR2 YNFKEQ. V lost 2 bases to trimming and J lost 6 bases, with 7 bases between them. CDR3 nucleotide sequence: TGTGCCAGCAGCCAACCCATCTCCGGGGAGCTGTTTTTT. Encoded protein: CASSQPISGELFF.

The chain employs TRBV7-9 and TRBJ1-1, with D uncertain. V shed 5 bases and J shed 0 bases, with 13 bases lying between them. Germline CDR1 is SEHNR and CDR2 is FQNEAQ (reference sequence). CDR3 length: 15 residues. CDR3 amino acids: CASSRVGNMNTEAFF. Here the CDR3 DNA reads TGTGCCAGCAGCCGTGTCGGGAATATGAACACTGAAGCTTTCTTT.

This clonotype came up a few times. V gene TRBV5-1 combines with J gene TRBJ1-5; D is unresolved. Germline values: CDR1 SGHRS, CDR2 YFSETQ. The CDR3 sequence is 14 residues long. The V end lost 0 bases, the J end lost 4 bases, and 8 bases lay between the germline ends. The CDR3 DNA follows: TGCGCCAGCAGCTTGGAGGGCAGAAATCAGCCCCAGCATTTT. Protein: CASSLEGRNQPQHF. The complete variable domain, with remaining parts taken from reference TRBV5-1 and TRBJ1-5, reads KAGVTQTPRYLIKTRGQQVTLSCSPISGHRSVSWYQQTPGQGLQFLFEYFSETQRNKGNFPGRFSGRQFSNSRSEMNVSTLELGDSALYLCASSLEGRNQPQHFGDGTRLSIL.

This clonotype has only a few counts. V gene TRBV4-1 combines with J gene TRBJ2-1; the D is unclear. Germline-derived CDR1 and CDR2 are MGHRA and YSYEKL. The CDR3 spans 12 residues. The ends were cut back, 5 bases at V and 6 bases at J, with 8 bases in the middle. Here the CDR3 reads CASSAYPNEQFF. As DNA, the CDR3 is TGCGCCAGCAGCGCGTATCCCAATGAGCAGTTCTTC.

This clonotype has a handful of counts. This chain links TRBV5-5 with TRBJ2-7, with TRBD1 as a possible D gene (6 bases). Germline lookup yields CDR1 SGHKS and CDR2 YYEKEE (reference sequence). The CDR3 totals 12 residues. V was trimmed by 7 bases and J by 0 bases, leaving 8 bases between them. CDR3 DNA sequence: TGTGCCAGCCAGGGGAGCTCCTACGAGCAGTACTTC. It encodes CASQGSSYEQYF.

Many counts were recorded for this clonotype. This chain connects TRBV5-4 to TRBJ2-7; 9 bases fit TRBD2. V shed 4 bases and J 7 bases; nucleotides not matched to a gene: 6. The CDR3 runs to 13 residues. In germline, CDR1 is SGHNT, CDR2 YYREEE (reference sequence). The CDR3 region is CASSPGTSREQYV. In DNA, the CDR3 is TGTGCCAGCAGCCCTGGGACTAGCCGTGAGCAGTACGTC.

This clonotype came up many times. The V call is TRBV6-5, the J call TRBJ1-6; D is unresolved. The V end lost 2 bases, the J end lost 7 bases, and 15 bases lay between the germline ends. The V gene's germline CDR1 is MNHEY and CDR2 SVGAGI. This CDR3 has 16 residues. CDR3: CASSYVGTLGNSPLHF. In DNA form, the CDR3 reads TGTGCCAGCAGTTACGTTGGCACCCTGGGCAATTCACCCCTCCACTTT.

This clonotype was counted at least ten times. The V gene is TRBV27, the J gene TRBJ2-2; TRBD2 agrees at 12 bases. Per the germline V gene, CDR1 is MNHEY and CDR2 is SMNVEV (reference sequence). The CDR3 loop spans 17 amino acids. V lost 6 bases and J lost 4; bases outside the gene matches: 9. CDR3 sequence: CASRRKLAGGITGELFF. DNA for the CDR3: TGTGCCAGCAGGCGCAAACTAGCGGGGGGTATCACCGGGGAGCTGTTTTTT.

The chain couples TRBV19 to TRBJ1-5; D gene uncertain. Germline CDR1 reads LNHDA; CDR2 reads SQIVND (reference sequence). V lost 3 bases to trimming and J lost 2 bases, with 14 bases between them. The CDR3 runs 16 residues. The DNA of the CDR3 is TGTGCCAGTAGTATCATATGGGAAGCGGGCAATCAGCCCCAGCATTTT. Protein product: CASSIIWEAGNQPQHF.

At least ten counts were recorded for this clonotype. The V call is TRBV12-3 or TRBV12-4, the J call TRBJ2-2; tentatively, D is TRBD2 (6 bases). Trimming left V 7 bases short and J 6 bases short, with 15 bases between. The CDR3 covers 14 residues. In DNA, the CDR3 is TGTGCCAGCACCCCGAGCAGGAGGGCCGGGGAGCTGTTTTTT. It specifies CASTPSRRAGELFF.

The chain employs TRBV7-2 and TRBJ2-5, with 10 bases fitting TRBD1. The CDR3 has 16 amino acids. The V gene's germline CDR1 is SGHTA and CDR2 FQGNSA. V shed 3 bases, J shed 4 bases, and the junction held 8 bases outside the gene matches. The CDR3 loop is CASSLGTGALVETQYF. In DNA form, the CDR3 reads TGTGCCAGCAGCTTGGGGACAGGGGCGCTAGTAGAGACCCAGTACTTC. Filled out from reference TRBV7-2 and TRBJ2-5, the complete variable domain reads GAGVSQSPSNKVTEKGKDVELRCDPISGHTALYWYRQSLGQGLEFLIYFQGNSAPDKSGLPSDRFSAERTGGSVSTLTIQRTQQEDSAVYLCASSLGTGALVETQYFGPGTRLLVL.

CDR3 DNA: TGTGCCAGTAGTGCGGTTTTTAACACTGAAGCTTTCTTT. Translation: CASSAVFNTEAFF. The V and J genes are TRBV19 and TRBJ1-1; D gene ambiguous. Germline V gives CDR1 LNHDA, CDR2 SQIVND (reference sequence). The CDR3 consists of 13 residues. The V and J ends lost 5 bases and 2 bases respectively, with 9 bases between them.

This clonotype occurred many times. V is TRBV7-6 and J is TRBJ2-1; no reliable D call. The V gene's germline CDR1 is SGHVS and CDR2 FNYEAQ. Trimming took off 3 bases at V and 2 bases at J, with 17 bases between the two ends. The CDR3 totals 17 residues. Here the CDR3 DNA reads TGTGCCAGCAGCTTTAGGGTGGAGACCTCCCCCTACAATGAGCAGTTCTTC. It codes for CASSFRVETSPYNEQFF.

This chain connects TRBV4-3 to TRBJ2-2, with D tentatively TRBD2 (5 bases). Germline CDR1 LGHNA, CDR2 YSLEER. The germline V and J ends were trimmed by 0 bases and 0 bases, with 17 bases remaining between them. The CDR3 contains 19 residues. This CDR3 is CASSQEILGRGTNTGELFF. CDR3 in DNA: TGCGCCAGCAGCCAAGAAATCTTGGGCCGGGGAACGAACACCGGGGAGCTGTTTTTT.

This chain connects TRBV6-1 to TRBJ2-7, with D tentatively TRBD1 (6 bases). Germline V gene sequence: CDR1 MNHNS, CDR2 SASEGT. V lost 2 bases to trimming and J lost 0 bases, with 17 bases between them. The CDR3 runs to 17 residues. The chain's CDR3 is CASSETFRDTHSYEQYV. CDR3 coding DNA: TGTGCCAGCAGTGAAACTTTTCGGGACACACACTCCTACGAGCAGTACGTC.

As to this clonotype: Given a much more abundant clone one base away, this may be a read error. The V and J genes are TRBV6-2 or TRBV6-3 and TRBJ1-2; D is undetermined. The CDR3 runs to 13 residues. The germline V gene has CDR1 MNHEY and CDR2 SVGEGT. Trimming left V 2 bases short and J 7 bases short, with 11 bases between. CDR3 in amino acids: CASSYVAVCGYTF. CDR3 sequence (DNA): TGTGCCAGCAGTTACGTGGCAGTCTGTGGCTACACCTTC.

This clonotype was seen more than once but under ten times. This chain links TRBV5-1 with TRBJ2-3; 8 nucleotides align to TRBD1. J was trimmed by 3 bases and V by 4 bases; bases with no gene match: 16. CDR3 size: 18 residues. CDR1 and CDR2 (germline): SGHRS, YFSETQ. The CDR3 region is CASSPPRGGQVETDTQYF. CDR3 bases: TGCGCCAGCAGCCCCCCTAGAGGGGGACAGGTTGAAACAGATACGCAGTATTTT.